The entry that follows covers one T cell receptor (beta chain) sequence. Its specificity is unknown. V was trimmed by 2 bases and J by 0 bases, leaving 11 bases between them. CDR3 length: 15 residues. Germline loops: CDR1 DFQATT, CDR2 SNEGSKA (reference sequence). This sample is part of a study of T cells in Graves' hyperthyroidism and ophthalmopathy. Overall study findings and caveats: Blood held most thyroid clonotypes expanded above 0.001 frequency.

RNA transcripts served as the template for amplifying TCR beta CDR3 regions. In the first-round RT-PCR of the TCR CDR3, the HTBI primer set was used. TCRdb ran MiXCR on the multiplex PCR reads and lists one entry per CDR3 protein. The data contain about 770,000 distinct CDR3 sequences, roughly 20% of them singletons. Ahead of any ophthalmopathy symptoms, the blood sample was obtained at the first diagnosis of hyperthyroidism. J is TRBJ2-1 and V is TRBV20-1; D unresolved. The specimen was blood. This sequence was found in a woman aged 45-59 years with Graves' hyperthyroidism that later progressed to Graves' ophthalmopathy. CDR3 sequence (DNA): TGCAGTGCTAGACACACTCCAAGCTCCTACAATGAGCAGTTCTTC. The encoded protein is CSARHTPSSYNEQFF.